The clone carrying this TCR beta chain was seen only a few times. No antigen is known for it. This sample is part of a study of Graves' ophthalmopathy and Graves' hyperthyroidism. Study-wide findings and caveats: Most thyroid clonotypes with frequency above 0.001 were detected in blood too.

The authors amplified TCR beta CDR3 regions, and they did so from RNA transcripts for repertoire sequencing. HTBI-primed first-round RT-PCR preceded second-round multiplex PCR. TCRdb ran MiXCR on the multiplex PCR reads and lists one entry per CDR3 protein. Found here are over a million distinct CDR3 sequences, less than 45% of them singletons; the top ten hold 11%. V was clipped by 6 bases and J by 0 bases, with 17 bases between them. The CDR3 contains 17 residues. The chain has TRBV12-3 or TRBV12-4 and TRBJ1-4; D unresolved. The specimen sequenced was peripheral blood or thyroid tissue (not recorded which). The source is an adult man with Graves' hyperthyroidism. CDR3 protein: CASSTDETAATNEKLFF. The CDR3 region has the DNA TGTGCCAGCAGCACTGACGAGACGGCTGCAACTAATGAAAAACTGTTTTTT.